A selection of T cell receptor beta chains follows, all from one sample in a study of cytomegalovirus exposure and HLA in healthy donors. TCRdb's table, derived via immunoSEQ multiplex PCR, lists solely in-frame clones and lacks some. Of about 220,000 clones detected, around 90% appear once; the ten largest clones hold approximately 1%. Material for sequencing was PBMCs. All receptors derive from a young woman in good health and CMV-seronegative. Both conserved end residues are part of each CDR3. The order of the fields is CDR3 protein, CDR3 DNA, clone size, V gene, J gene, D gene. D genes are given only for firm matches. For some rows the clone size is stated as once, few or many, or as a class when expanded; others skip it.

CASSLSYRGDEAFF	TGTGCCAGCAGTTTAAGCTACAGGGGGGATGAAGCTTTCTTT	-	TRBV28	TRBJ1-1	TRBD1
CASSRTTDPYGYTF	TGTGCCAGCAGCCGGACGACAGACCCCTATGGCTACACCTTC	-	TRBV13	TRBJ1-2	-
CASSEGLAGDTQYF	TGTGCCAGCAGCGAGGGACTAGCGGGAGATACGCAGTATTTT	-	TRBV5-6	TRBJ2-3	TRBD2
CASSRDAGTENEKLFF	TGCGCCAGCAGCCGGGACGCCGGGACAGAGAATGAAAAACTGTTTTTT	-	TRBV4-1	TRBJ1-4	TRBD1
CASSPDRVAETQYF	TGTGCCAGCAGTCCCGACAGGGTAGCTGAGACCCAGTACTTC	-	TRBV7-8	TRBJ2-5	TRBD1
CASRKIVSEKLFF	TGTGCCAGCAGGAAAATCGTCAGTGAAAAACTGTTTTTT	-	TRBV6-5	TRBJ1-4	-
CASSGLAGGSSYNEQFF	TGCGCCAGCAGCGGCTTAGCAGGTGGGAGCTCCTACAATGAGCAGTTCTTC	-	TRBV5-1	TRBJ2-1	-
CASSQGLAGAYEQYF	TGTGCCAGCAGCCAGGGACTAGCGGGGGCCTACGAGCAGTACTTC	once	TRBV14	TRBJ2-7	TRBD2
CASRPLTDPNTEAFF	TGTGCCTCTCGTCCATTGACAGACCCGAACACTGAAGCTTTCTTT	-	TRBV6-4	TRBJ1-1	-
CASSYSADSFSAQHF	TGTGCCAGCAGTTACTCAGCGGACAGTTTCTCAGCTCAGCATTTT	-	TRBV6-5	TRBJ1-5	-
CASSSGLAGLPNEQFF	TGTGCCAGCAGCTCTGGACTAGCGGGATTGCCCAATGAGCAGTTCTTC	once	TRBV7-3	TRBJ2-1	TRBD2
CASSPGLAGGWDEQFF	TGTGCCAGTAGTCCCGGACTAGCGGGAGGTTGGGATGAGCAGTTCTTC	-	TRBV19	TRBJ2-1	TRBD2
CASSPSGYEQYF	TGTGCCAGCAGTCCTAGCGGCTACGAGCAGTACTTC	-	TRBV27	TRBJ2-7	TRBD2
CATSTRSGSYEQYF	TGTGCCACCAGCACCCGTAGCGGGAGTTACGAGCAGTACTTC	-	TRBV15	TRBJ2-7	TRBD2
CASSLPTGVFRVEQYF	TGTGCCAGCAGCTTGCCTACAGGGGTATTTCGGGTCGAGCAGTACTTC	-	TRBV5-5	TRBJ2-7	TRBD1
CASSWDSAIEQYF	TGCGCCAGCAGCTGGGACTCCGCCATCGAGCAGTACTTC	-	TRBV5-1	TRBJ2-7	-
CASSLGTSGGRGTQYF	TGTGCCAGCAGTTTAGGAACTAGCGGGGGCCGAGGTACCCAGTACTTC	-	TRBV28	TRBJ2-5	TRBD2
CAISEGGLAVYNEQFF	TGTGCCATCAGTGAGGGTGGACTAGCGGTCTACAATGAGCAGTTCTTC	-	TRBV10-3	TRBJ2-1	TRBD2
CASSYLGLDTQYF	TGTGCCAGCAGCTACCTGGGGCTAGATACGCAGTATTTT	-	TRBV5-4	TRBJ2-3	-
CASSPQTGLTAYEQYF	TGTGCCAGCAGTCCCCAAACAGGGTTGACCGCCTACGAGCAGTACTTC	few	TRBV27	TRBJ2-7	-
CASCDRVFGQPQHF	TGTGCCAGCTGCGACAGGGTCTTCGGGCAGCCCCAGCATTTT	-	TRBV6-6	TRBJ1-5	TRBD1
CASSLMGGPGNEQFF	TGTGCCAGCAGTTTAATGGGAGGGCCTGGCAATGAGCAGTTCTTC	-	TRBV27	TRBJ2-1	TRBD2
CASRTRTSSSYEQYF	TGTGCCAGCAGGACACGGACATCGAGCTCCTACGAGCAGTACTTC	-	TRBV5-6	TRBJ2-7	-
CASKEGRQLYTEAFF	TGTGCCAGCAAGGAGGGCAGGCAGCTTTACACTGAAGCTTTCTTT	-	TRBV6-1	TRBJ1-1	-
CASPSDAGTPYGYTF	TGTGCCAGTCCGTCCGACGCCGGGACACCGTATGGCTACACCTTC	-	TRBV19	TRBJ1-2	-
CASRNNRGREKLFF	TGTGCCAGCAGGAATAACAGGGGGCGGGAAAAACTGTTTTTT	-	TRBV11-2	TRBJ1-4	TRBD1
CASSYLYTGDEQFF	TGCGCCAGCAGCTACCTTTATACAGGGGACGAGCAGTTCTTC	-	TRBV4-1	TRBJ2-1	TRBD1
CSVPKSGGGYTF	TGCAGCGTCCCCAAAAGCGGAGGTGGCTACACCTTC	-	TRBV29-1	TRBJ1-2	-
CASIEGANYGYTF	TGTGCCAGCATCGAGGGGGCGAACTATGGCTACACCTTC	-	TRBV6-1	TRBJ1-2	TRBD1
CASSWGGRYYEQYF	TGTGCCAGCAGTTGGGGCGGGAGGTACTACGAGCAGTACTTC	-	TRBV6-5	TRBJ2-7	TRBD2
CASSSGLAVTGELFF	TGTGCCAGCAGCAGCGGACTAGCGGTTACCGGGGAGCTGTTTTTT	-	TRBV11-3	TRBJ2-2	TRBD2
CASSRAGQAETQYF	TGTGCCAGCAGCCGAGCGGGACAGGCCGAGACCCAGTACTTC	-	TRBV9	TRBJ2-5	-
CASSPTGNYEAFF	TGTGCCAGCAGTCCTACAGGTAATTATGAAGCTTTCTTT	-	TRBV28	TRBJ1-1	-
CASSLEGGHPNTEAFF	TGCGCCAGCAGCTTGGAAGGTGGACACCCGAACACTGAAGCTTTCTTT	-	TRBV5-1	TRBJ1-1	-
CASSLATGQAYGYTF	TGTGCCAGCAGCTTAGCAACGGGACAGGCCTATGGCTACACCTTC	-	TRBV7-2	TRBJ1-2	TRBD1
CASTAQGGLAGVETQYF	TGTGCCAGCACCGCCCAGGGTGGACTAGCGGGAGTGGAGACCCAGTACTTC	-	TRBV28	TRBJ2-5	TRBD2
CSVEEPGQGLSYNEQFF	TGCAGCGTTGAAGAACCGGGACAGGGTTTGTCCTACAATGAGCAGTTCTTC	-	TRBV29-1	TRBJ2-1	TRBD1
CASSPAAGGPDEQFF	TGTGCCAGCAGCCCGGCGGCGGGAGGGCCGGATGAGCAGTTCTTC	-	TRBV5-6	TRBJ2-1	TRBD2
CASSPPSTWYEQYF	TGTGCCAGCTCACCCCCGTCGACATGGTACGAGCAGTACTTC	few	TRBV18	TRBJ2-7	-
CASSEIVGLAAPTDTQYF	TGTGCCAGCAGTGAGATCGTCGGCCTAGCGGCCCCCACAGATACGCAGTATTTT	-	TRBV6-1	TRBJ2-3	TRBD2
CASSSPRGGHQNTEAFF	TGTGCCAGCAGCTCTCCTCGCGGGGGGCACCAGAACACTGAAGCTTTCTTT	-	TRBV7-9	TRBJ1-1	-
CASSIGTGGHEKLFF	TGTGCCAGTAGTATAGGGACAGGGGGCCATGAAAAACTGTTTTTT	-	TRBV19	TRBJ1-4	TRBD1
CASSLGQGAYEQYF	TGTGCCAGCAGCCTGGGACAGGGCGCCTACGAGCAGTACTTC	-	TRBV11-2	TRBJ2-7	TRBD1
CAISDSHRGQSGNTIYF	TGTGCCATCAGTGATTCCCACAGGGGGCAGTCTGGAAACACCATATATTTT	-	TRBV10-3	TRBJ1-3	TRBD1
CASSLAQGARGYTF	TGTGCCAGCAGCTTGGCGCAGGGGGCACGCGGCTACACCTTC	-	TRBV5-6	TRBJ1-2	TRBD1
CASSAQAGRGELFF	TGTGCCAGCAGCGCGCAGGCGGGGCGAGGGGAGCTGTTTTTT	-	TRBV11-1	TRBJ2-2	-
CASSLDRGFEKLFF	TGTGCCAGCAGTCTAGACAGGGGGTTTGAAAAACTGTTTTTT	-	TRBV7-9	TRBJ1-4	TRBD1
CASSWGQAGSYEQYF	TGTGCCAGCAGCTGGGGGCAAGCGGGAAGCTACGAGCAGTACTTC	-	TRBV7-7	TRBJ2-7	-
CASSAAGSYNEQFF	TGTGCCAGCAGTGCAGCGGGCTCCTACAATGAGCAGTTCTTC	-	TRBV6-4	TRBJ2-1	-
CASRTGGFTEAFF	TGTGCCAGCAGAACAGGGGGGTTTACTGAAGCTTTCTTT	-	TRBV6-5	TRBJ1-1	TRBD1
CASSRTVNTEAFF	TGTGCCAGCTCCCGCACAGTGAACACTGAAGCTTTCTTT	-	TRBV18	TRBJ1-1	-
CASSPPFPSEDRGLRGYTF	TGTGCCAGCTCACCCCCTTTTCCTAGTGAGGACAGGGGACTCCGGGGCTACACCTTC	-	TRBV18	TRBJ1-2	TRBD1
CASIGAGGPDGFF	TGTGCCAGCATTGGAGCGGGAGGGCCTGACGGGTTCTTC	-	TRBV2	TRBJ2-1	TRBD2
CASSPPAASSGYTF	TGTGCCAGCAGTCCCCCGGCAGCCTCTAGTGGCTACACCTTC	-	TRBV28	TRBJ1-2	-